What follows describes a single TCR beta chain. Its antigen remains unidentified. The sample originates from a study of cytomegalovirus exposure and HLA in healthy donors. Study in general: A subsequent analysis stated that the 95 to 150 validation repertoires were run on the same platform as the approximately 710 first-cohort repertoires. Study-wide points: The study recorded around 160 TCR beta chains that were cytomegalovirus-associated.

Using immunoSEQ multiplex PCR, the repertoire was profiled, and TCRdb retains in-frame clones only, with some absent. This table has 120,000 to 150,000 clones, approximately 88% appearing once. V lost 0 bases to trimming and J lost 7 bases; unmatched junction nucleotides: 6. This CDR3 comprises 14 residues. Per the germline V gene, CDR1 is SGHAT and CDR2 is FQNNGV. The material sequenced was PBMCs. This chain uses TRBV11-2 with TRBJ2-7, with 7 bases aligning to TRBD2. The receptor comes from a woman younger than 30 in good health and CMV-seropositive. This CDR3 is CASSLDGPGGEQYF. CDR3 sequence (DNA): TGTGCCAGCAGCTTAGATGGACCGGGGGGAGAGCAGTACTTC. The whole variable domain, remainder taken from reference TRBV11-2 and TRBJ2-7, is EAGVAQSPRYKIIEKRQSVAFWCNPISGHATLYWYQQILGQGPKLLIQFQNNGVVDDSQLPKDRFSAERLKGVDSTLKIQPAKLEDSAVYLCASSLDGPGGEQYFGPGTRLTVT.